Below are 18 T cell receptor beta chains sequenced from a single sample in a study of T cell repertoires in cytomegalovirus infection. TCRdb reanalysed the reads using MiXCR and keeps one entry per CDR3 protein. The repertoire includes 500,000 to 600,000 distinct CDR3 sequences, about 15% of them detected once, and around 25% sits in the top ten. What was sequenced was CD8+ T cells from PBMCs. These receptors all come from a human donor in good health (CMV status not recorded). Some clones in this sample may be carry-over from other donors' samples.

The table lists this clonotype with many counts. The genes are TRBV15 and TRBJ2-5, with D possibly TRBD2 on 7 matching bases. Trimming shortened V by 4 bases and J by 2 bases, and 11 bases separated the two germline ends. This CDR3 has 14 amino acids. The germline V gene has CDR1 LNHNV and CDR2 YYDKDF (reference sequence). The CDR3 sequence: CATSTGGWQETQYF. CDR3 nucleotide sequence: TGTGCCACCAGCACGGGGGGCTGGCAAGAGACCCAGTACTTC.

The sample holds many counts of this clonotype. The chain links TRBV12-3 or TRBV12-4 to TRBJ1-5; 8 nucleotides match TRBD1. The J segment lost 6 bases and the V segment lost 6 bases, leaving 7 bases of the junction unmatched. The CDR3 extends over 14 amino acids. This CDR3 reads CASSGQGGGQPQHF. As DNA, the CDR3 is TGTGCCAGCAGCGGACAGGGCGGGGGTCAGCCCCAGCATTTT.

CDR3 sequence reads: CASSVRQGAIYNEQFF. CDR3 nucleotide sequence: TGTGCCAGCAGTGTTCGGCAGGGGGCTATTTACAATGAGCAGTTCTTC. V and J are TRBV28 and TRBJ2-1, with 8 bases matching TRBD1. The CDR3 has 16 amino acids. With 5 bases clipped from V and 4 bases from J, the junction kept 10 bases outside the gene matches. Germline CDR1 reads MDHEN; CDR2 reads SYDVKM.

This chain links TRBV5-6 with TRBJ2-7, with a weak D call TRBD1 (6 bases). V was pared by 2 bases and J by 2 bases, with 14 bases between. The CDR3 contains 15 residues. Germline V gene data show CDR1 as SGHDT and CDR2 as YYEEEE. The CDR3 sequence is CASSFKGVATYEQYF. The CDR3 DNA reads as TGTGCCAGCAGCTTTAAGGGGGTGGCTACCTACGAGCAGTACTTC.

This clonotype showed up just once. This chain joins TRBV20-1 and TRBJ2-1; a weak D match, TRBD2 (7 bases). CDR3 length: 18 amino acids. The germline V and J ends were trimmed by 5 bases and 7 bases, with 30 bases remaining between them. Germline CDR1 and CDR2: DFQATT and SNEGSKA (reference sequence). This CDR3 reads CSAGPPPWGRGSLNEQFF. In DNA form, the CDR3 reads TGCAGTGCTGGACCCCCCCCATGGGGGCGGGGGTCCTTAAATGAGCAGTTCTTC.

In regard to this clonotype: A much larger clone differs by one base, so this may be a read error. J is TRBJ1-2 and V is TRBV6-1, with 9 bases lining up with TRBD1. CDR3 length: 14 residues. Germline lookup yields CDR1 MNHNS and CDR2 SASEGT. As DNA, the CDR3 is TGTGCCAGCAGTGAACGGACAGGGGACTATGTCTACACCTTC. It yields the protein CASSERTGDYVYTF.

The chain has TRBV9 and TRBJ2-3; possible D gene TRBD1, 6 bases. CDR3 length: 16 amino acids. Trimming removed 2 bases at V and 4 bases at J, with 17 bases between. Germline CDR1 reads SGDLS; CDR2 reads YYNGEE. CDR3 DNA: TGTGCCAGCAGCGTCTTACAGGGACACAGCGCAGATACGCAGTATTTT. Encoded protein: CASSVLQGHSADTQYF.

CDR3 region: CASSRTGASNQPQHF. The DNA for the CDR3 is TGTGCCAGCAGTCGGACAGGGGCTAGCAATCAGCCCCAGCATTTT. V and J are TRBV6-5 and TRBJ1-5; 9 bases agree with TRBD1. Germline CDR1 reads MNHEY; CDR2 reads SVGAGI. V was clipped by 5 bases and J by 0 bases; unmatched bases: 2. The CDR3 extends over 15 amino acids.

In its sample, this clonotype was seen many times. This rearrangement joins TRBV15 to TRBJ1-5, with D hard to call. CDR3 length: 16 amino acids. V was cut by 0 bases and J by 3 bases, with 12 bases left in between. The germline gives CDR1 LNHNV, CDR2 YYDKDF (reference sequence). The CDR3 protein is CATSRDPTDINQPQHF. The CDR3 nucleotides are TGTGCCACCAGCAGAGATCCCACAGATATCAATCAGCCCCAGCATTTT.

The sample holds many counts of this clonotype. V and J are TRBV7-9 and TRBJ1-1; 9 positions match TRBD1. CDR1 is SEHNR and CDR2 is FQNEAQ in the germline V gene (reference sequence). The CDR3 sequence is 13 residues long. Trimming cost V 4 bases and J 7 bases; bases outside gene matches: 4. CDR3 loop: CASSSPGQGEAFF. The CDR3 region has the DNA TGTGCCAGCAGCTCGCCGGGACAGGGTGAAGCTTTCTTT.

The chain carries TRBV6-1 and TRBJ1-1; D remains ambiguous. V gave up 5 bases and J gave up 0 bases, with 13 bases separating them. CDR1 is MNHNS and CDR2 is SASEGT in the germline V gene. The CDR3 runs to 15 residues. The CDR3 sequence is CASSQKHQMNTEAFF. Here the CDR3 DNA reads TGTGCCAGCAGTCAAAAACACCAAATGAACACTGAAGCTTTCTTT.

This clonotype was seen ten or more times. The V call is TRBV7-9, the J call TRBJ1-2; D remains unclear. Germline CDR1 SEHNR, CDR2 FQNEAQ (reference sequence). Trimming left V 0 bases short and J 8 bases short, with 10 bases between. There are 13 residues in the CDR3. As DNA, the CDR3 is TGTGCCAGCAGCTTAGCGCCAAGGCACGGCTACACCTTC. Encoded protein: CASSLAPRHGYTF.

This clonotype has a count of ten or more. V gene TRBV4-1 combines with J gene TRBJ2-2, with D unclear. CDR1 MGHRA and CDR2 YSYEKL come from the germline V gene. The CDR3 spans 14 residues. V lost 5 bases and J 6 bases, leaving 13 bases between the germline ends. For the CDR3, the DNA is TGCGCCAGCAGCGTCAAGGTAGCCGCCGGGGAGCTGTTTTTT. Amino acid sequence: CASSVKVAAGELFF.

The table lists this clonotype with many counts. The chain joins TRBV7-9 to TRBJ2-7, with D perhaps matching TRBD2 (5 bases). Looked up from germline, CDR1 is SEHNR and CDR2 is FQNEAQ (reference sequence). V was shortened by 5 bases and J by 0 bases, with 11 bases between the two germline ends. The CDR3 has 14 amino acids. For the CDR3, the DNA is TGTGCCAGCAGCCCAAGAGGGCTCTCCTACGAGCAGTACTTC. This encodes CASSPRGLSYEQYF.

This clonotype was seen repeatedly, ten times or more. The chain recombines TRBV5-1 with TRBJ2-3; D may be TRBD1 or TRBD2 (5 bases each). V gave up 4 bases and J gave up 2 bases, with 17 bases separating them. Per the germline V gene, CDR1 is SGHRS and CDR2 is YFSETQ. The CDR3 sequence is 16 residues long. The CDR3: CASSRTGTEDTDTQYF. In nucleotides, the CDR3 is TGCGCCAGCAGCCGGACCGGGACGGAAGACACAGATACGCAGTATTTT.

A word on this clonotype: A much bigger clone sits one base away, suggesting this may be a read error. The genes are TRBV5-4 and TRBJ2-1; D is undetermined. The length of the CDR3 is 16 residues. Germline V gene sequence: CDR1 SGHNT, CDR2 YYREEE (reference sequence). The CDR3 sequence is CAGSLVPNDNDNEQFF. CDR3 in DNA: TGTGCCGGCAGCTTGGTCCCCAATGATAATGACAATGAGCAGTTCTTC.

Details on this clonotype: A much larger clone differs from this one at a single base, so this may be a read error. The chain joins TRBV19 to TRBJ2-3; weak D call: TRBD2 (5 bases). Trimming took 6 bases from V and 6 from J, leaving 16 bases between them. The CDR3 totals 14 residues. CDR1 and CDR2 (germline): LNHDA, SQIVND (reference sequence). The CDR3: CASRGPGSGDTQYF. The CDR3 DNA sequence: TGTGCCAGTAGAGGACCGGGGTCTGGGGATACGCAGTATTTT.

V usage is TRBV5-1 and J usage is TRBJ2-2; no reliable D call. Trimming removed 0 bases at V and 5 bases at J, with 8 bases between. Germline CDR1 SGHRS, CDR2 YFSETQ. CDR3 size: 14 residues. CDR3 in amino acids: CASSLAEITGELFF. The DNA of the CDR3 is TGCGCCAGCAGCTTGGCTGAGATAACCGGGGAGCTGTTTTTT.